Below, 27 T cell receptor beta chains from the same sample are listed, as sequenced in a study of T cells in Graves' hyperthyroidism and ophthalmopathy. TCR beta CDR3 regions were amplified from RNA. HTBI primers were the set used in a first-round RT-PCR of the TCR CDR3. TCRdb re-called the multiplex PCR reads through MiXCR, storing one row per CDR3 protein. The table records about 660,000 distinct CDR3 sequences, about 45% of them present only once. Material for sequencing was peripheral blood or thyroid tissue (not recorded which). The source of these receptors is an adult man with Graves' disease, either hyperthyroidism or ophthalmopathy (not recorded which).

The chain is built from TRBV7-8 and TRBJ2-7; the match to TRBD1 covers 8 bases. Germline V gene sequence: CDR1 SGHVS, CDR2 FQNEAQ. This CDR3 spans 14 amino acids. Trimming took 10 bases from V and 3 from J; bases not matched to a gene: 11. CDR3 DNA sequence: TGTGCCATCAGTCGTTACACAGGGGGCTACGAGCAGTACTTC. Its protein product is CAISRYTGGYEQYF.

The J gene is TRBJ1-4, the V gene TRBV12-3 or TRBV12-4, with D perhaps TRBD1 (6 bases). The V end lost 3 bases, the J end lost 8 bases, and 16 bases lay between the germline ends. The CDR3 contains 15 residues. The CDR3 coding sequence is TGTGCCAGCAGTTTCGGGGGGGCCCTCATGGAAAAACTGTTTTTT. It codes for CASSFGGALMEKLFF.

This chain joins TRBV11-2 and TRBJ2-7; 9 nucleotides align to TRBD1. The germline V gene encodes CDR1 SGHAT and CDR2 FQNNGV. The length of the CDR3 is 14 residues. V gave up 5 bases and J gave up 3 bases; unmatched junction bases: 5. The CDR3: CASSPTTGGYEQYF. CDR3 sequence (DNA): TGTGCCAGCAGCCCTACGACAGGGGGCTACGAGCAGTACTTC.

Ten or more counts support this clonotype. This sequence joins TRBV7-9 and TRBJ2-5; D is possibly TRBD2 (6 bases). V was pared by 3 bases and J by 1 base, with 9 bases between. The CDR3 sequence is 14 residues long. Germline CDR1 is SEHNR and CDR2 is FQNEAQ (reference sequence). The CDR3 protein is CASSFGGPQETQYF. CDR3 nucleotide sequence: TGTGCCAGCAGCTTCGGGGGTCCCCAAGAGACCCAGTACTTC.

This clonotype was found a few times. The gene calls are TRBV6-1 and TRBJ1-5; D uncertain. V lost 5 bases and J lost 7, with 12 bases in between. Germline V gives CDR1 MNHNS, CDR2 SASEGT. The CDR3 runs 13 residues. CDR3 coding DNA: TGTGCCAGCAGTAATAGGGAGGGACAGCCCCAGCATTTT. It encodes CASSNREGQPQHF.

This clonotype was counted a few times. The gene calls are TRBV24-1 and TRBJ1-2; 7 bases align to TRBD1. The CDR3 runs to 12 residues. V shed 9 bases, J shed 1 base, and the junction held 1 base outside the gene matches. Germline CDR1 and CDR2: KGHDR and SFDVKD. CDR3 sequence (DNA): TGTGCCACCGGGGACAGTAACTATGGCTACACCTTC. It translates to CATGDSNYGYTF.

The chain recombines TRBV7-9 with TRBJ1-1; the match to TRBD1 covers 8 bases. Germline V gives CDR1 SEHNR, CDR2 FQNEAQ (reference sequence). V dropped 5 bases and J dropped 4; count of bases not matched to a gene: 6. This CDR3 contains 14 residues. The CDR3 loop reads CASSQGAVGTEAFF. The CDR3 nucleotides are TGTGCCAGCAGCCAGGGGGCGGTGGGCACTGAAGCTTTCTTT. The full variable domain, with the rest looked up from reference TRBV7-9 and TRBJ1-1, is DTGVSQNPRHKITKRGQNVTFRCDPISEHNRLYWYRQTLGQGPEFLTYFQNEAQLEKSRLLSDRFSAERPKGSFSTLEIQRTEQGDSAMYLCASSQGAVGTEAFFGQGTRLTVV.

This rearrangement joins TRBV7-9 to TRBJ2-3; tentatively, D is TRBD2 (6 bases). V lost 4 bases to trimming and J lost 5 bases, with 19 bases between them. The CDR3 totals 16 residues. Germline V gene sequence: CDR1 SEHNR, CDR2 FQNEAQ (reference sequence). In nucleotides, the CDR3 is TGTGCCAGCAGCTCCTCTCTAGCGCGAGGAGGAGATACGCAGTATTTT. Residues: CASSSSLARGGDTQYF.

Concerning this clonotype itself: A much more abundant neighbour one base away suggests this may be a read error. The chain has TRBV19 and TRBJ1-2, with 7 bases matching TRBD1. The germline CDR1 and CDR2 sequences are LNHDA and SQIVND (reference sequence). The CDR3 sequence is 15 residues long. DNA of the CDR3: TGTGCCAGTCATGGGGACAGTTCAGGGAACTATGGCTACGCCTTC. Its protein is CASHGDSSGNYGYAF.

This clonotype was counted only a few times. This chain links TRBV6-5 with TRBJ1-1, with D maybe TRBD1 (5 bases). Trimming shortened V by 3 bases and J by 6 bases, and 11 bases separated the two germline ends. The CDR3 is made up of 13 amino acids. CDR1 is MNHEY and CDR2 is SVGAGI in the germline V gene. The CDR3 region is CASSYNTRAEAFF. DNA for the CDR3: TGTGCCAGCAGTTATAACACCAGGGCTGAAGCTTTCTTT.

About this clonotype itself: With a much larger clone just one base away, this may be a read error. The CDR3 sequence is CSVGTDAMSYTF. The CDR3 nucleotides read TGCAGCGTTGGGACAGACGCTATGAGCTACACCTTC. J is TRBJ1-2 and V is TRBV29-1; D perhaps matches TRBD1 (6 bases). The V gene lost 4 bases and the J gene lost 9 bases, with 15 bases spanning the gap. Germline values: CDR1 SQVTM, CDR2 ANQGSEA. The CDR3 length is 12 residues.

This clonotype appeared a few times. The chain is built from TRBV10-2 and TRBJ1-1; D is ambiguous. Germline V gives CDR1 WSHSY, CDR2 SAAADI. Deletions cut 6 bases from V and 0 bases from J, with 14 bases between. This CDR3 is 15 amino acids long. The CDR3, as DNA: TGCGCCAGCAGCCAAGCCGATCGGATGAACACTGAAGCTTTCTTT. Translated, it gives CASSQADRMNTEAFF.

This clonotype was seen more than once but under ten times. The chain links TRBV20-1 to TRBJ2-7; a weak D match, TRBD2 (5 bases). Trimming removed 6 bases at V and 1 base at J, with 16 bases between. CDR3 length equals 14 residues. Germline CDR1 DFQATT, CDR2 SNEGSKA (reference sequence). The CDR3 here is CSAPGSAASYEQYF. DNA of the CDR3: TGCAGTGCCCCGGGTTCAGCGGCTTCCTACGAGCAGTACTTC.

The chain carries TRBV4-1 and TRBJ1-5; TRBD1 aligns across 8 bases. Trimming cost V 4 bases and J 4 bases; bases outside gene matches: 12. The length of the CDR3 is 17 residues. Germline V gives CDR1 MGHRA, CDR2 YSYEKL. CDR3 coding DNA: TGCGCCAGCAGCCCCATCCCGACAGGGGCAGGAAATCAGCCCCAGCATTTT. Its translation is CASSPIPTGAGNQPQHF.

This clonotype was recorded once. A much larger clonotype is one base distant, so this may be a read error. The rearrangement uses TRBV6-6 and TRBJ2-5; 11 bases fit TRBD2. The ends lost 5 bases at V and 3 bases at J; junction bases unmatched: 5. In germline, CDR1 is MNHNY, CDR2 SVGAGI (reference sequence). This CDR3 has 15 residues. DNA of the CDR3: TGTGCCAGCAGTACACTAGCGGGAGAGGAAGAGACCCAGTACTTC. The encoded protein is CASSTLAGEEETQYF.

This clonotype appeared many times. The chain carries TRBV9 and TRBJ2-7, with a tentative D call TRBD2 (5 bases). V lost 0 bases, J lost 11 bases, and 15 bases lay in between. The CDR3 totals 13 residues. CDR1 and CDR2 from the germline V gene are SGDLS and YYNGEE. CDR3: CASSVASEGYEYF. The DNA for the CDR3 is TGTGCCAGCAGCGTAGCGTCTGAGGGCTACGAGTACTTC.

The CDR3 loop is CSVETPGQGTYGYTF. CDR3 nucleotides: TGCAGCGTTGAAACTCCGGGACAGGGCACTTATGGCTACACCTTC. This rearrangement joins TRBV29-1 to TRBJ1-2; 9 bases agree with TRBD1. Trimming took 2 bases from V and 5 from J; bases not matched to a gene: 9. The germline gives CDR1 SQVTM, CDR2 ANQGSEA. There are 15 residues in the CDR3.

The sample holds many counts of this clonotype. This chain uses TRBV2 with TRBJ2-5; D may be TRBD1 (5 bases). Trimming stripped 6 bases from V and 0 bases from J, with 11 bases between. CDR1 is SNHLY, CDR2 FYNNEI, per germline. The CDR3 runs to 14 residues. CDR3 sequence reads: CASRTDIDQETQYF. The CDR3 region has the DNA TGTGCCAGCAGAACGGACATCGACCAAGAGACCCAGTACTTC.

This clonotype showed up just once. The junction differs from germline at one of its ends, possibly a read error. The chain is built from TRBV6-1 and TRBJ2-5, with 8 bases aligning to TRBD1. This CDR3 comprises 17 residues. Per the germline V gene, CDR1 is MNHNS and CDR2 is SASEGT. CDR3 coding DNA: TGTGCCGGCAGTGTCCTAGACAGGGGTGGGATCCAAGAGACCCAGTACTTC. As protein: CAGSVLDRGGIQETQYF.

The chain is built from TRBV7-9 and TRBJ1-2, with D hard to call. V was trimmed by 10 bases and J by 5 bases, leaving 11 bases between them. From germline, CDR1 is SEHNR and CDR2 FQNEAQ (reference sequence). The CDR3 is made up of 11 amino acids. CDR3 sequence (DNA): TGTGCCACCCGACCGGGATATGGCTACACCTTC. The encoded protein is CATRPGYGYTF.

As regards this clonotype: The junction does not match germline at one end; this may be a read error. V usage is TRBV6-2 or TRBV6-3 and J usage is TRBJ2-2; 14 bases match TRBD2. The germline V gene has CDR1 MNHEY and CDR2 SVGEGT. The CDR3 totals 20 residues. Here the CDR3 reads CAISYRTGTSGSLNTGELFF. CDR3 DNA sequence: TGTGCCATCAGTTATAGAACCGGGACTAGCGGGAGCCTGAACACCGGGGAGCTGTTTTTT.

This clonotype came up many times. This chain uses TRBV20-1 with TRBJ1-6; D gene unclear. Trimming stripped 3 bases from V and 6 bases from J, with 9 bases between. In germline, CDR1 is DFQATT, CDR2 SNEGSKA (reference sequence). This CDR3 spans 13 amino acids. CDR3 protein: CSASSSANSPLHF. The CDR3 DNA follows: TGCAGTGCTAGCTCTAGCGCTAATTCACCCCTCCACTTT.

This chain uses TRBV29-1 with TRBJ2-2; TRBD2 is a possible D gene (7 bases). The germline V and J ends were trimmed by 4 bases and 8 bases, with 11 bases remaining between them. Germline lookup yields CDR1 SQVTM and CDR2 ANQGSEA. The CDR3 consists of 12 residues. CDR3 DNA sequence: TGCAGCGTTGCGGGGGGCCCAGGGGAGCTGTTTTTT. Encoded protein: CSVAGGPGELFF.

This clonotype showed up just a few times. The junction shows a germline mismatch at one end, possibly a read error. This chain uses TRBV10-3 with TRBJ1-1, with no clear D. In germline, CDR1 is ENHRY, CDR2 SYGVKD. The CDR3 contains 16 residues. Here the CDR3 DNA reads TGTGCCAGCAGTGAATCAGTGGGCGTCGGGAACACTGAAGCTTTCTTT. Residues: CASSESVGVGNTEAFF.

There are many counts of this clonotype. V and J are TRBV7-8 and TRBJ2-7; possible D gene TRBD2, 5 bases. Trimming removed 3 bases from V and 4 bases from J, with 13 bases in between. Germline loops: CDR1 SGHVS, CDR2 FQNEAQ. The CDR3 is made up of 14 amino acids. This CDR3 reads CASSFRSSVYEQYF. The DNA for the CDR3 is TGTGCCAGCAGCTTCAGGAGTAGCGTGTACGAGCAGTACTTC.

The chain employs TRBV7-2 and TRBJ1-5; the match to TRBD1 covers 9 bases. The CDR3 spans 15 residues. Per the germline V gene, CDR1 is SGHTA and CDR2 is FQGNSA. V shed 11 bases, J shed 1 base, and the junction held 9 bases outside the gene matches. Here the CDR3 DNA reads TGTGCCTGGAGTACAGGGGGCGCGAGCAATCAGCCCCAGCATTTT. It translates to CAWSTGGASNQPQHF.

This clonotype was recorded many times. The V gene is TRBV3-1, the J gene TRBJ2-7, with no clear D. The CDR3 contains 13 residues. Trimming removed 0 bases from V and 6 bases from J, with 9 bases in between. Germline CDR1 reads LGHDT; CDR2 reads YNNKEL (reference sequence). The CDR3 loop is CASSQDSRGEQYF. The CDR3 bases are TGTGCCAGCAGCCAAGATTCTCGTGGCGAGCAGTACTTC.